A single sample is the source of the 29 T cell receptor beta chains below, sequenced in a study of T cell changes during pregnancy in multiple sclerosis. Assay used: immunoSEQ multiplex PCR; TCRdb lists only in-frame clones, some missing. The profile shows 20,000 to 25,000 clones, around nine tenths of them singletons. The sample here was CD8+ T cells from peripheral blood mononuclear cells, taken in the first trimester of pregnancy. These receptors were obtained from a female donor in good health, enrolled as a control in a pregnancy study.

The chain combines TRBV7-6 with TRBJ2-1; the D gene is possibly TRBD2 (5 bases). The ends were cut back, 5 bases at V and 9 bases at J, with 11 bases in the middle. The CDR3 loop spans 12 amino acids. Germline CDR1 is SGHVS and CDR2 is FNYEAQ. CDR3 in amino acids: CASSQVAGEQFF. For the CDR3, the DNA is TGTGCCAGCAGCCAGGTGGCGGGTGAGCAGTTCTTC.

V usage is TRBV6-1 and J usage is TRBJ2-7, with D possibly TRBD2 on 7 matching bases. The V gene lost 2 bases and the J gene lost 4 bases, with 18 bases spanning the gap. CDR1 and CDR2 from the germline V gene are MNHNS and SASEGT. This CDR3 is built from 16 residues. CDR3 nucleotide sequence: TGTGCCAGCAGTGAATTCGAGGGGGGGGCTATATACGAGCAGTACTTC. Translation gives CASSEFEGGAIYEQYF.

The chain is built from TRBV5-1 and TRBJ2-7, with D maybe TRBD1 (6 bases). The V end was cut by 7 bases, the J end by 6 bases, with 11 bases between. The CDR3 length is 11 residues. Per germline, CDR1 SGHRS and CDR2 YFSETQ. DNA for the CDR3: TGCGCCAGCGGGATCAGGGGCGAGCAGTACTTC. Amino acid sequence: CASGIRGEQYF.

The CDR3 loop is CASSLARTGSGYTF. The CDR3 region has the DNA TGTGCCAGCAGCTTGGCCCGGACAGGGAGTGGCTACACCTTC. This chain links TRBV5-4 with TRBJ1-2, with TRBD1 identical over 8 bases. The CDR3 has 14 residues. V was clipped by 0 bases and J by 7 bases; unmatched bases: 5. CDR1 is SGHNT, CDR2 YYREEE, per germline (reference sequence). Full variable domain (missing parts from reference TRBV5-4 and TRBJ1-2): ETGVTQSPTHLIKTRGQQVTLRCSSQSGHNTVSWYQQALGQGPQFIFQYYREEENGRGNFPPRFSGLQFPNYSSELNVNALELDDSALYLCASSLARTGSGYTFGSGTRLTVV.

This chain links TRBV15 with TRBJ2-1; a weak D match, TRBD2 (6 bases). Looked up from germline, CDR1 is LNHNV and CDR2 is YYDKDF (reference sequence). Between the trimmed V and J ends, which lost 3 bases and 4 bases, there was a span of 13 bases. The CDR3 has 15 amino acids. Written as DNA, the CDR3 is TGTGCCACCAGCAGCGGGGTGGAGGGGTACAATGAGCAGTTCTTC. Translated: CATSSGVEGYNEQFF.

The chain links TRBV7-6 to TRBJ2-3, with 8 nucleotides matching TRBD1. Losses at the gene ends were 5 bases for V and 4 bases for J; bases not matched to a gene: 14. CDR1 is SGHVS and CDR2 is FNYEAQ in the germline V gene. CDR3 size: 17 residues. The CDR3 DNA sequence: TGTGCCAGCAGCCCAAATAGACAGGGGAAGGGCGCAGATACGCAGTATTTT. Amino acids: CASSPNRQGKGADTQYF.

The J gene is TRBJ2-1, the V gene TRBV4-3, with 10 bases lining up with TRBD2. This CDR3 is 16 amino acids long. Trimming at V came to 1 base and at J to 7 bases, leaving 7 bases not matched to a gene. Germline CDR1 and CDR2: LGHNA and YSLEER. CDR3 coding DNA: TGCGCCAGCAGCCAAGCCCCGGGACTAGCGACGAATGAGCAGTTCTTC. It translates to CASSQAPGLATNEQFF.

V and J are TRBV6-1 and TRBJ1-1; TRBD1 matches 10 bases. After removal of 5 bases from V and 7 bases from J, the junction contained 10 bases not matched to a gene. CDR3 length: 15 amino acids. From germline, CDR1 is MNHNS and CDR2 SASEGT. The CDR3 sequence: CASSPGTGDAGEAFF. The DNA for the CDR3 is TGTGCCAGCAGTCCCGGGACAGGGGACGCAGGTGAAGCTTTCTTT.

In its sample, this clone was seen once. The junction does not match germline at one end; this may be a read error. The J gene is TRBJ1-2, the V gene TRBV2; TRBD1 matches at 10 bases. Germline V CDR1 and CDR2: SNHLY, FYNNEI. The CDR3 runs to 14 residues. The CDR3 reads CTSSEDRGNYGYTF. In DNA, the CDR3 is TGTACCAGCAGTGAGGACAGGGGGAACTATGGCTACACCTTC.

V and J are TRBV5-6 and TRBJ1-2; 7 nucleotides agree with TRBD1. V shed 3 bases, J shed 6 bases, and the junction held 14 bases outside the gene matches. Germline loops: CDR1 SGHDT, CDR2 YYEEEE. The CDR3 loop spans 16 amino acids. The CDR3 protein is CASSYEGATFTHGYTF. Here the CDR3 DNA reads TGTGCCAGCAGCTACGAGGGGGCGACGTTTACCCATGGCTACACCTTC.

This chain links TRBV5-1 with TRBJ2-7; TRBD1 might be the D (6 bases). The CDR3 is made up of 14 amino acids. V was pared by 4 bases and J by 3 bases, with 14 bases between. Per the germline V gene, CDR1 is SGHRS and CDR2 is YFSETQ. CDR3 sequence reads: CASSTNGGNYEQYF. The CDR3 DNA is TGCGCCAGCAGCACGAATGGGGGCAACTACGAGCAGTACTTC.

The chain uses TRBV19 and TRBJ1-1; possible D gene TRBD1, 6 bases. The CDR3 runs 13 residues. Trimming removed 5 bases from V and 4 bases from J, with 11 bases in between. From germline, CDR1 is LNHDA and CDR2 SQIVND (reference sequence). The CDR3 spells CASSPRGLTEAFF. The CDR3 coding sequence is TGTGCCAGTAGTCCCAGGGGCCTCACTGAAGCTTTCTTT.

J is TRBJ2-3 and V is TRBV27; 9 bases agree with TRBD2. Germline V gene data show CDR1 as MNHEY and CDR2 as SMNVEV (reference sequence). This CDR3 has 15 residues. Losses at the gene ends were 6 bases for V and 4 bases for J; bases not matched to a gene: 8. The CDR3 DNA reads as TGTGCCAGCAGCCCCGGGAGCGGGAGGCCAGATACGCAGTATTTT. Its translation: CASSPGSGRPDTQYF.

The chain employs TRBV10-3 and TRBJ1-2, with D perhaps matching TRBD1 (5 bases). V was shortened by 2 bases and J by 8 bases, with 18 bases between the two germline ends. This CDR3 is 15 amino acids long. The germline gives CDR1 ENHRY, CDR2 SYGVKD. The CDR3 bases are TGTGCCATCAGTGAGGGGGGGGGTGCAAGGGGAGGCTACACCTTC. Its protein is CAISEGGGARGGYTF.

The V call is TRBV4-1, the J call TRBJ2-3; D is perhaps TRBD2 (5 bases). Germline CDR1 MGHRA, CDR2 YSYEKL. This CDR3 contains 13 residues. V was shortened by 3 bases and J by 5 bases, with 9 bases between the two germline ends. The CDR3 DNA is TGCGCCAGCAGCCAGAACGGGGAAGATACGCAGTATTTT. It is translated as CASSQNGEDTQYF.

V and J are TRBV6-5 and TRBJ1-5; a possible D gene is TRBD1 (6 bases). Germline V lookup: CDR1 MNHEY, CDR2 SVGAGI. Trimming removed 6 bases from V and 0 bases from J, with 9 bases in between. The CDR3 consists of 14 residues. The CDR3 region is CASSRGLSNQPQHF. The DNA of the CDR3 is TGTGCCAGCAGCAGGGGTCTTAGCAATCAGCCCCAGCATTTT.

The chain uses TRBV11-3 and TRBJ2-1, with 9 bases aligning to TRBD2. Trimming at V came to 6 bases and at J to 7 bases, leaving 13 bases not matched to a gene. This CDR3 comprises 16 residues. The V gene's germline CDR1 is SGHNT and CDR2 YENEEA. For the CDR3, the DNA is TGTGCCAGCAGTCCTATAGCGGGAGAGGGTTGGAATGAGCAGTTCTTC. This translates into CASSPIAGEGWNEQFF.

V and J are TRBV28 and TRBJ1-1; no reliable D call. Trimming pared 5 bases from V and 5 bases from J, leaving 6 bases between. The CDR3 contains 11 residues. Germline-derived CDR1 and CDR2 are MDHEN and SYDVKM. The CDR3 protein is CASSPRTEAFF. CDR3 DNA: TGTGCCAGCAGTCCCCGGACTGAAGCTTTCTTT.

The rearrangement links TRBV2 to TRBJ2-1; D is uncertain. The length of the CDR3 is 11 residues. V lost 5 bases, J lost 5 bases, and 4 bases lay in between. Looked up from germline, CDR1 is SNHLY and CDR2 is FYNNEI. The CDR3 sequence: CASSQNNEQFF. The CDR3 bases are TGTGCCAGCAGTCAGAACAATGAGCAGTTCTTC.

This clone is a singleton in its sample. The chain joins TRBV5-1 to TRBJ1-2; weak D call: TRBD1 (5 bases). Trimming removed 4 bases at V and 4 bases at J, with 20 bases between. The germline V gene has CDR1 SGHRS and CDR2 YFSETQ. This CDR3 contains 16 residues. The CDR3 reads CASSTVGGGLAYGYTF. The CDR3 DNA follows: TGCGCCAGCAGCACCGTCGGGGGGGGTTTGGCCTATGGCTACACCTTC.

This sequence joins TRBV6-4 and TRBJ2-2; tentative D call: TRBD2 (5 bases). The V gene lost 5 bases and the J gene lost 3 bases, with 13 bases spanning the gap. Germline V lookup: CDR1 MRHNA, CDR2 SNTAGT. This CDR3 comprises 15 residues. For the CDR3, the DNA is TGTGCCAGCAGTCCAGACGAGAGGGACACCGGGGAGCTGTTTTTT. This codes for CASSPDERDTGELFF.

This clone was counted a single time. The rearrangement links TRBV28 to TRBJ2-3; maybe TRBD2 (5 bases). The CDR3 totals 16 residues. Trimming removed 2 bases from V and 3 bases from J, with 15 bases in between. Per germline, CDR1 MDHEN and CDR2 SYDVKM. CDR3 DNA: TGTGCCAGCAGTTTACACCCGGGATCGTCGACAGATACGCAGTATTTT. As protein: CASSLHPGSSTDTQYF.

The chain uses TRBV7-9 and TRBJ2-1; tentatively, D is TRBD1 (6 bases). Germline V lookup: CDR1 SEHNR, CDR2 FQNEAQ (reference sequence). Trimming shortened V by 2 bases and J by 7 bases, and 15 bases separated the two germline ends. CDR3 length: 15 amino acids. CDR3 in amino acids: CASSLRYRESNEQFF. The CDR3 coding sequence is TGTGCCAGCAGCTTACGGTACAGGGAGTCAAATGAGCAGTTCTTC. Looking up the rest from reference TRBV7-9 and TRBJ2-1 gives the full variable domain: DTGVSQNPRHKITKRGQNVTFRCDPISEHNRLYWYRQTLGQGPEFLTYFQNEAQLEKSRLLSDRFSAERPKGSFSTLEIQRTEQGDSAMYLCASSLRYRESNEQFFGPGTRLTVL.

V is TRBV9 and J is TRBJ2-5; TRBD2 agrees at 8 bases. There are 16 residues in the CDR3. Unmatched junction bases numbered 9, after V lost 0 bases and J lost 5 bases. Germline CDR1 reads SGDLS; CDR2 reads YYNGEE. The CDR3 DNA reads as TGTGCCAGCAGCGTAGAAGACGGGGGGGCCGGGGAGACCCAGTACTTC. This translates into CASSVEDGGAGETQYF.

The chain has TRBV4-3 and TRBJ2-5; perhaps TRBD1 as D (5 bases). The CDR3 covers 18 residues. Looked up from germline, CDR1 is LGHNA and CDR2 is YSLEER. V gave up 4 bases and J gave up 0 bases, with 21 bases separating them. CDR3 residues: CASSPSWGRLEYQETQYF. In DNA form, the CDR3 reads TGCGCCAGCAGCCCGTCTTGGGGCAGGCTCGAGTACCAAGAGACCCAGTACTTC.

This clone has only a few counts. This chain connects TRBV7-2 to TRBJ2-1, with 16 bases lining up with TRBD2. Germline CDR1 reads SGHTA; CDR2 reads FQGNSA. The CDR3 has 19 amino acids. V was pared by 5 bases and J by 7 bases, with 14 bases of the junction left unmatched. CDR3 loop: CASSPVPGLAGGVPNEQFF. The CDR3 DNA reads TGTGCCAGCAGCCCAGTCCCGGGACTAGCGGGGGGGGTACCTAATGAGCAGTTCTTC. The full variable domain, rest sourced from reference TRBV7-2 and TRBJ2-1, is GAGVSQSPSNKVTEKGKDVELRCDPISGHTALYWYRQSLGQGLEFLIYFQGNSAPDKSGLPSDRFSAERTGGSVSTLTIQRTQQEDSAVYLCASSPVPGLAGGVPNEQFFGPGTRLTVL.

The chain is built from TRBV5-6 and TRBJ1-2, with TRBD1 matching over 8 bases. V shed 4 bases, J shed 2 bases, and the junction held 16 bases outside the gene matches. The CDR3 runs to 18 residues. Per germline, CDR1 SGHDT and CDR2 YYEEEE. CDR3 DNA sequence: TGTGCCAGCAGCCATTTAACCGGACAGGGCGAAGGGAACTATGGCTACACCTTC. It is translated as CASSHLTGQGEGNYGYTF.

V is TRBV4-1 and J is TRBJ2-3; perhaps TRBD2 as D (6 bases). Per germline, CDR1 MGHRA and CDR2 YSYEKL. V was clipped by 1 base and J by 3 bases, with 8 bases between them. The CDR3 extends over 14 amino acids. The CDR3, as DNA: TGCGCCAGCAGCCAAGTGGAGGGAACAGATACGCAGTATTTT. Translated: CASSQVEGTDTQYF.

The chain joins TRBV15 to TRBJ2-7; TRBD2 matches 7 bases. The CDR3 extends over 17 amino acids. V was pared by 1 base and J by 2 bases, with 11 bases of the junction left unmatched. Germline-derived CDR1 and CDR2 are LNHNV and YYDKDF (reference sequence). Here the CDR3 reads CATSRGDGGIWTYEQYF. The CDR3 DNA is TGTGCCACCAGCAGAGGGGACGGGGGGATATGGACCTACGAGCAGTACTTC.